The clone carrying this TCR beta chain was seen only a few times. The antigen is not known. MiXCR was run by TCRdb on the 5' RACE reads, yielding one entry per CDR3 protein. Counted here are about 13,000 distinct CDR3 sequences, around a quarter occurring once; the ten biggest clones make up roughly 3.2%. Study-wide points: Tumor Treg TCRs overlapped most with tumor naive CD4+ cells. Tumor memory CD4+ T cell TCR gene usage was found to cluster with blood and lymph node memory CD4+ cells and with lymph node naive CD4+ cells.

The CDR3 runs to 13 residues. Trimming pared 7 bases from V and 5 bases from J, leaving 12 bases between. Germline lookup yields CDR1 SNHLY and CDR2 FYNNEI. The chain employs TRBV2 and TRBJ1-5, with D maybe TRBD1 (6 bases). The TCR comes from a female donor with breast cancer. The sample comprised naive CD4+ T cells sorted from blood. Subset here: naive CD4+ T cells, CD4+CD45RA+CD25-. Written as DNA, the CDR3 is TGTGCCAGCAACAGGGCGGGTGATCAGCCCCAGCATTTT. It encodes CASNRAGDQPQHF.